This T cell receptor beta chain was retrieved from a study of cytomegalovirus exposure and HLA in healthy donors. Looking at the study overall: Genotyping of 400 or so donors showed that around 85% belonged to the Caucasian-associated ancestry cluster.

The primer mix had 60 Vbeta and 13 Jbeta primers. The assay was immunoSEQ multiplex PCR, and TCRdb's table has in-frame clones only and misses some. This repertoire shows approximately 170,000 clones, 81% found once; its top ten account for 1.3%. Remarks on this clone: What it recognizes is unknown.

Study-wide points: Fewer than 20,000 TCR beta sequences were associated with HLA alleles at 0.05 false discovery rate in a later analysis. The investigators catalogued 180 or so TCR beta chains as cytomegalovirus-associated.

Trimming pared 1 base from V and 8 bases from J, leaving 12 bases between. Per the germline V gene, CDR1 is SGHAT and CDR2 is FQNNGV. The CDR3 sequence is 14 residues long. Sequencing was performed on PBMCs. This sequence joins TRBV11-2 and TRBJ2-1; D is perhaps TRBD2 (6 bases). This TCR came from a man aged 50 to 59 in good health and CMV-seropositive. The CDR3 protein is CASSLAAGSDEQFF. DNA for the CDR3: TGTGCCAGCAGCTTAGCCGCGGGATCGGATGAGCAGTTCTTC.